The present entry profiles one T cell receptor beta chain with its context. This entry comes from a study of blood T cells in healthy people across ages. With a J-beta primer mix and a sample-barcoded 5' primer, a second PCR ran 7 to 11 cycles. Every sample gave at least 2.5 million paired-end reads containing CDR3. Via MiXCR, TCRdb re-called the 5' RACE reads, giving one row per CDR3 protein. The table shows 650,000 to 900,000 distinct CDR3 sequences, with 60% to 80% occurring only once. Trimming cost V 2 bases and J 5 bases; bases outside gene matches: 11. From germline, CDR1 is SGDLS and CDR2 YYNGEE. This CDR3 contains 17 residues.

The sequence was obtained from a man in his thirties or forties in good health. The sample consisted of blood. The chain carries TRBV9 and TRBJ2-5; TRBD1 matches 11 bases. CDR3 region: CASSVKGRTGGAETQYF. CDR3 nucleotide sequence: TGTGCCAGCAGCGTTAAGGGAAGGACAGGGGGCGCCGAGACCCAGTACTTC.